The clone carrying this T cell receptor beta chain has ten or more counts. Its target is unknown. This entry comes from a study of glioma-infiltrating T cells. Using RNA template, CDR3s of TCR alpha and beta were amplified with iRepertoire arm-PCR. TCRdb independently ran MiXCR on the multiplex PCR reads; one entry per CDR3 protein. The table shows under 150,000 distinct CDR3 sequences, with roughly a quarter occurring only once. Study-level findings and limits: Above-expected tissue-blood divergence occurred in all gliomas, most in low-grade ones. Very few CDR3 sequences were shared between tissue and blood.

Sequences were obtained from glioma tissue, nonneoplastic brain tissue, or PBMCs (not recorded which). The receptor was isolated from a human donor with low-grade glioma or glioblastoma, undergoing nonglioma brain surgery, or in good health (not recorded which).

Written as DNA, the CDR3 is TGCAGTGCTAGAGTGGGCCGGACTGAAGCTTTCTTT. Translation gives CSARVGRTEAFF. V is TRBV20-1 and J is TRBJ1-1; D remains unclear. Trimming pared 1 base from V and 5 bases from J, leaving 8 bases between. The germline V gene has CDR1 DFQATT and CDR2 SNEGSKA (reference sequence). The CDR3 is made up of 12 amino acids.